This T cell receptor (beta chain) was profiled in a study of blood T cells in healthy people across ages. This clonotype was seen a handful of times. This sequence may be a read error, since a much larger clone differs from it by one base. A second PCR, run for roughly 7 to 11 cycles, used a sample-barcoded 5' primer plus a J-beta primer mix. Through a template-switch adaptor with 12 random nucleotides, each cDNA molecule received a tag. Researchers report that each sample yielded at least 3 million CDR3-containing paired-end reads. Each CDR3 protein gets one entry after TCRdb re-called the 5' RACE reads with MiXCR. This sample yields roughly 1.9 million distinct CDR3 sequences, of which about 39% are seen a single time; 23% belongs to the top ten. The authors isolated at least 6 million PBMCs per sample. The specimen was blood. This receptor was taken from a human donor in good health.

DNA of the CDR3: TGCAGCGTTAGCAGCACAGATACGCAGTATTTT. Its protein is CSVSSTDTQYF. The chain couples TRBV29-1 to TRBJ2-3, with D hard to call. This CDR3 spans 11 amino acids. Germline V CDR1 and CDR2: SQVTM, ANQGSEA. V lost 5 bases, J lost 0 bases, and 3 bases lay in between.